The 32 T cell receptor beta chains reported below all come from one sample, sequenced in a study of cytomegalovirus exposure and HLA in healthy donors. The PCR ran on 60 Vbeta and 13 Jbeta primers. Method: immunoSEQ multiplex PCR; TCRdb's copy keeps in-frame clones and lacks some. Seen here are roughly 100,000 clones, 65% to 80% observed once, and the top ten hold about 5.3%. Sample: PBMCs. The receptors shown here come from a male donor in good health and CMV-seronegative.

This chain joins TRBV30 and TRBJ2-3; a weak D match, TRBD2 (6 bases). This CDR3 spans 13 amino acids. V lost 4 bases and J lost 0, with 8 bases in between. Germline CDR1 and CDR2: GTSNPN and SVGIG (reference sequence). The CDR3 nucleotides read TGTGCCTGGATGCGGGATAGCACAGATACGCAGTATTTT. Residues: CAWMRDSTDTQYF.

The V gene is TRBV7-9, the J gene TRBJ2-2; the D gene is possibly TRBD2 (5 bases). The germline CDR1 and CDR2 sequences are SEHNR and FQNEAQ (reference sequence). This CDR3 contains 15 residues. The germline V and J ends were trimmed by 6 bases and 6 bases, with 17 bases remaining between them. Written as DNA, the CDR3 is TGTGCCAGCAGAGGCGCTAGCATAGGAGCCGGGGAGCTGTTTTTT. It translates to CASRGASIGAGELFF.

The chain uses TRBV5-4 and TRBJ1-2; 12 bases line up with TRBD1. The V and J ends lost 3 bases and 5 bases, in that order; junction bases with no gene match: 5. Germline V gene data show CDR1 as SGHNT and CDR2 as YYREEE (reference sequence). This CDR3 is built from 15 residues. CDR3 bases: TGTGCCAGCAGCTGGGGGACAGGGGGCAAATATGGCTACACCTTC. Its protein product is CASSWGTGGKYGYTF.

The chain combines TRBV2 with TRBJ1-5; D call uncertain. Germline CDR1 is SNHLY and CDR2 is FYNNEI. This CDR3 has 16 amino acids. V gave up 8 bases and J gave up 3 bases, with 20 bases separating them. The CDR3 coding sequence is TGTGCCAGCGCATCCGTCTTAACAGACTACAATCAGCCCCAGCATTTT. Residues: CASASVLTDYNQPQHF.

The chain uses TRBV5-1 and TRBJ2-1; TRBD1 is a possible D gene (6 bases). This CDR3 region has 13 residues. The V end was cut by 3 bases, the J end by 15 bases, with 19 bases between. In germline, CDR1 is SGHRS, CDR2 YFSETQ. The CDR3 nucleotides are TGCGCCAGCAGCTGGACAGATCTCGCCTCCCTGTTCTTC. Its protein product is CASSWTDLASLFF.

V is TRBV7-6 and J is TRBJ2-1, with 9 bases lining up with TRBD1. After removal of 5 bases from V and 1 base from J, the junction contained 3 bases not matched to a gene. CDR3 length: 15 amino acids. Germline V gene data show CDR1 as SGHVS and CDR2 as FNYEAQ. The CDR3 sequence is CASSRGTGSYNEQFF. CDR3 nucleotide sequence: TGTGCCAGCAGCCGAGGGACAGGGTCCTACAATGAGCAGTTCTTC.

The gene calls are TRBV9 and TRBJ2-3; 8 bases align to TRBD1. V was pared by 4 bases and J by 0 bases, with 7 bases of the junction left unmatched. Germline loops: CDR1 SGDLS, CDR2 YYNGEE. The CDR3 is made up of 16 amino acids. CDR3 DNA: TGTGCCAGCAGCCCAGGGGGCGGAACTAGCACAGATACGCAGTATTTT. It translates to CASSPGGGTSTDTQYF.

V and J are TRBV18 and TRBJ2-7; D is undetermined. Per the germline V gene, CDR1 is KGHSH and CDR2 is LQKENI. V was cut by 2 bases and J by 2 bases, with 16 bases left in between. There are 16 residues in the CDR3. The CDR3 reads CASSPFDRLTTYEQYF. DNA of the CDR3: TGTGCCAGCTCACCATTCGACCGCTTAACTACCTACGAGCAGTACTTC.

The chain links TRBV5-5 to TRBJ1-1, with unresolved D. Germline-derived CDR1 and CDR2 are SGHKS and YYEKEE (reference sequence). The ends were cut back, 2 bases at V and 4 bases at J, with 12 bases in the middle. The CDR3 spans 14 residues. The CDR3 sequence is CASSFGPEGTEAFF. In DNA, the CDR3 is TGTGCCAGCAGCTTTGGGCCCGAGGGCACTGAAGCTTTCTTT.

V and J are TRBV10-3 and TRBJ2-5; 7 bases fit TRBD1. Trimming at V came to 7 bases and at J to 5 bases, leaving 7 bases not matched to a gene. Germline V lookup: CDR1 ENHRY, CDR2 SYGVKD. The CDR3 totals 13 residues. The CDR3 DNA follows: TGTGCCATCAAAAGGGACAGCTGGGAGACCCAGTACTTC. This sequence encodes CAIKRDSWETQYF.

The CDR3 spells CASSYFQGSSYNEQFF. The CDR3 DNA is TGTGCCAGCAGTTACTTTCAGGGAAGCTCCTACAATGAGCAGTTCTTC. The J gene is TRBJ2-1, the V gene TRBV6-6; a weak D match, TRBD1 (5 bases). The V gene lost 1 base and the J gene lost 0 bases, with 10 bases spanning the gap. Looked up from germline, CDR1 is MNHNY and CDR2 is SVGAGI (reference sequence). The CDR3 totals 16 residues.

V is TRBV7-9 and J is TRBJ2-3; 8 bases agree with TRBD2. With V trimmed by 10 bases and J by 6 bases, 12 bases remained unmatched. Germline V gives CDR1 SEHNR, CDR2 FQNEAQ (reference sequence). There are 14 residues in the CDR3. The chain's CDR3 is CANSREGNGDTQYF. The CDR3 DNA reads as TGTGCCAATTCTCGGGAGGGGAACGGGGATACGCAGTATTTT.

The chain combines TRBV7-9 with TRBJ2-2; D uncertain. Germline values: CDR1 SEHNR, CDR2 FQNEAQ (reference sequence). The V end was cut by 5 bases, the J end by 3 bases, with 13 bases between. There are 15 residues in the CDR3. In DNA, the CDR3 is TGTGCCAGCAGCCCCTCCGGGTCCTACACCGGGGAGCTGTTTTTT. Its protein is CASSPSGSYTGELFF.

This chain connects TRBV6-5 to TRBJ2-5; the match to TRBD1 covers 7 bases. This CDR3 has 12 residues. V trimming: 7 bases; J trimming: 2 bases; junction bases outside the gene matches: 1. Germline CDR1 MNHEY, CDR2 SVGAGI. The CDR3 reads CASKQGQETQYF. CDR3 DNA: TGTGCCAGCAAACAGGGGCAAGAGACCCAGTACTTC.

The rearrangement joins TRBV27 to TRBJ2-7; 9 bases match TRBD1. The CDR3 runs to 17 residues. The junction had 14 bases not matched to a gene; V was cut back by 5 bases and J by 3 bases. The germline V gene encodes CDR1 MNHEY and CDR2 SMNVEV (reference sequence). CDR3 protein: CASSSVEPGQGYYEQYF. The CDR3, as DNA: TGTGCCAGCAGTAGCGTCGAACCGGGACAGGGATACTACGAGCAGTACTTC.

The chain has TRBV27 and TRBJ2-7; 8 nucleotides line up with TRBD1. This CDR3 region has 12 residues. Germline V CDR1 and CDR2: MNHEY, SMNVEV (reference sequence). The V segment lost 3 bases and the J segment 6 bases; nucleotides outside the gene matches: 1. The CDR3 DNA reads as TGTGCCAGCAGTTTTGACAGGGGCGAGCAGTACTTC. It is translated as CASSFDRGEQYF.

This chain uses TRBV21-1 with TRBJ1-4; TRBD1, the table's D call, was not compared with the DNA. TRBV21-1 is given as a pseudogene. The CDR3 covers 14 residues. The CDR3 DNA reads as TGTGCCAGCAGCAAAGGGCAGGGGTATGAAAAACTGTTTTTT. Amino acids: CASSKGQGYEKLFF.

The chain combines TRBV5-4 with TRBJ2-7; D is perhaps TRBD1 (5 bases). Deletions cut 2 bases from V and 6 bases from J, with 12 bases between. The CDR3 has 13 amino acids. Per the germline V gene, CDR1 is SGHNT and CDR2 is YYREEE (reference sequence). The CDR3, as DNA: TGTGCCAGCAGCTTCGACAGAACGGGCGAGCAGTACTTC. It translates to CASSFDRTGEQYF.

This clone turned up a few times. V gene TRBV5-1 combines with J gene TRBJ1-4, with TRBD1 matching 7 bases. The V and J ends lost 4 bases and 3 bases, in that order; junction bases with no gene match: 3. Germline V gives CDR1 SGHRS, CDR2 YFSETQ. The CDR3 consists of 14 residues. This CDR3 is CASSVGGPNEKLFF. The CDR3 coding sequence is TGCGCCAGCAGCGTAGGGGGCCCTAATGAAAAACTGTTTTTT.

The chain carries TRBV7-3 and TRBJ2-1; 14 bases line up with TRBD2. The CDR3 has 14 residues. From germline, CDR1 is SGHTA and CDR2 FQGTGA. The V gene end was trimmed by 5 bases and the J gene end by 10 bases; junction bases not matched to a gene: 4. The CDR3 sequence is CASSAGTSGSEQFF. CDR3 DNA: TGTGCCAGCAGCGCAGGGACTAGCGGGAGCGAGCAGTTCTTC. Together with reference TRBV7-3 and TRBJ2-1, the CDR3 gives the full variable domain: GAGVSQTPSNKVTEKGKYVELRCDPISGHTALYWYRQSLGQGPEFLIYFQGTGAADDSGLPNDRFFAVRPEGSVSTLKIQRTERGDSAVYLCASSAGTSGSEQFFGPGTRLTVL.

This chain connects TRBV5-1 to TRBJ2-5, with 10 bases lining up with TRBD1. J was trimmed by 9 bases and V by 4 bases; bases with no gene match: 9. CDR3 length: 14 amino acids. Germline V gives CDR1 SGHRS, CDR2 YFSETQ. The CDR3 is CASSLTGTGVAQYF. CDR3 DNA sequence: TGCGCCAGCAGCCTGACCGGGACAGGGGTCGCCCAGTACTTC.

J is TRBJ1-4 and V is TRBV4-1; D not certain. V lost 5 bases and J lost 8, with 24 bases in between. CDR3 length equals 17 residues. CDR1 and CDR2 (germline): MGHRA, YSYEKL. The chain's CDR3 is CASSSPMAGRVGEKLFF. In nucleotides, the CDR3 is TGCGCCAGCAGCTCCCCTATGGCCGGGAGGGTCGGAGAAAAACTGTTTTTT.

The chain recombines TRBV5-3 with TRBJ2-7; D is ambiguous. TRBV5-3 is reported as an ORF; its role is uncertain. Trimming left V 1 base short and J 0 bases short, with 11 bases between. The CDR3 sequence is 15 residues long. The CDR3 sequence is CARSLRCESSYEQYF. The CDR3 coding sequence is TGTGCCAGAAGCTTGCGGTGCGAGAGCTCCTACGAGCAGTACTTC.

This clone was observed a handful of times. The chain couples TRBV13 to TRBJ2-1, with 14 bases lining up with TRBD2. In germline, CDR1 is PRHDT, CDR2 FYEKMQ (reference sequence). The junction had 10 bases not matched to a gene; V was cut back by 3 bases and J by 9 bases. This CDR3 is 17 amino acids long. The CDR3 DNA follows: TGTGCCAGCAGCTTGCCCAAGGGACTAGCGGGAGAGGGTGAGCAGTTCTTC. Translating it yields CASSLPKGLAGEGEQFF.

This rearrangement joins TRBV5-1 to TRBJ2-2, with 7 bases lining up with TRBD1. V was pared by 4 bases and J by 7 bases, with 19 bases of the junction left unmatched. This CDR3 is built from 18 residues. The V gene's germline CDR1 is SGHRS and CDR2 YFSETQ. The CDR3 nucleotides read TGCGCCAGCAGCGCTCTTGACCCAGGGGGACATAGTAACGGGGAGCTGTTTTTT. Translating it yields CASSALDPGGHSNGELFF.

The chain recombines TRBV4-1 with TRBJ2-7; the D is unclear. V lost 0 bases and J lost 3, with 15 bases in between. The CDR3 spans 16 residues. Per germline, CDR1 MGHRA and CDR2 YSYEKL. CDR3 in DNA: TGCGCCAGCAGCCAAGAGGTCGTGAGGCAACACTACGAGCAGTACTTC. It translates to CASSQEVVRQHYEQYF.

Here the CDR3 reads CASSQTGTRDHQETQYF. The CDR3 DNA reads TGTGCCAGCAGCCAAACCGGGACTCGCGATCACCAAGAGACCCAGTACTTC. This chain connects TRBV5-8 to TRBJ2-5, with a weak D call TRBD2 (6 bases). The germline gives CDR1 SGHTS, CDR2 YDEGEE. Trimming took 4 bases from V and 0 from J, leaving 19 bases between them. CDR3 length: 17 amino acids.

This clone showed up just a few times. The CDR3 protein is CASSIAHGQAYYEQYF. The CDR3 nucleotides read TGTGCCAGTAGTATAGCGCACGGACAGGCCTACTACGAGCAGTACTTC. V and J are TRBV19 and TRBJ2-5; 7 nucleotides agree with TRBD1. The J call is uncertain, as TRBJ2-7 better fits the DNA end. The CDR3 is 16 residues long. Germline CDR1 LNHDA, CDR2 SQIVND (reference sequence).

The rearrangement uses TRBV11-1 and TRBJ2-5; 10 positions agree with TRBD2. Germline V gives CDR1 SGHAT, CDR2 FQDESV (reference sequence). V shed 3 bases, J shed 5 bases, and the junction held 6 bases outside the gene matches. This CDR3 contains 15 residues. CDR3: CASSFRSGRGETQYF. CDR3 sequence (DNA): TGTGCCAGCAGCTTTCGAAGCGGGAGGGGGGAGACCCAGTACTTC.

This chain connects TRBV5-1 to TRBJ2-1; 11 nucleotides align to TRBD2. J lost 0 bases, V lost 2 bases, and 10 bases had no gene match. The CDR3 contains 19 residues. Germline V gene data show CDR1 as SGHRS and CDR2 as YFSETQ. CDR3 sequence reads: CASSFPGLADIFSYNEQFF. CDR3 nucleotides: TGCGCCAGCAGCTTTCCGGGACTAGCGGATATATTCTCCTACAATGAGCAGTTCTTC.

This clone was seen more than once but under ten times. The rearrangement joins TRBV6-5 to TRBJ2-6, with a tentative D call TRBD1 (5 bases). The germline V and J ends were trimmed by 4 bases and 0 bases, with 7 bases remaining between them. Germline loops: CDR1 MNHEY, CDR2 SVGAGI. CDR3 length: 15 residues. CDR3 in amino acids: CASSLDSSGANVLTF. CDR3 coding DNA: TGTGCCAGCAGTTTAGACAGCTCTGGGGCCAACGTCCTGACTTTC.

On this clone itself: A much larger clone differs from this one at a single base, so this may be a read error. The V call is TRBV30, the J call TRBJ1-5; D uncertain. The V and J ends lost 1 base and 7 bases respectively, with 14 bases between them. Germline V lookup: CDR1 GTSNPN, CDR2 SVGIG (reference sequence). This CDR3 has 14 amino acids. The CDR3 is CAWSARIGDQPQHF. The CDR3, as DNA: TGTGCCTGGAGTGCCAGGATAGGTGACCAGCCCCAGCATTTT.